A single sample is the source of the 11 T cell receptor beta chains below, sequenced in a study of response to subunit inactivated influenza vaccine. Each CDR3 protein gets one entry after TCRdb re-called the RT-PCR reads with MiXCR. The sample yields 650,000 to 800,000 distinct CDR3 sequences, about 15% seen once. The starting material was PBMCs from blood, obtained about 14 days before vaccination. The receptors were sampled from a man aged 50 to 59 who received an inactivated influenza vaccine.

The rearrangement links TRBV20-1 to TRBJ1-4; D is unresolved. Trimming shortened V by 3 bases and J by 7 bases, and 15 bases separated the two germline ends. The CDR3 sequence is 14 residues long. Germline lookup yields CDR1 DFQATT and CDR2 SNEGSKA (reference sequence). The CDR3 sequence: CSASRRPQSEKLFF. The CDR3 DNA follows: TGCAGTGCTAGTCGCCGCCCCCAGAGTGAAAAACTGTTTTTT.

This clonotype was observed a few times. The chain has TRBV6-1 and TRBJ2-1; 9 bases agree with TRBD2. V shed 5 bases and J 4 bases; nucleotides not matched to a gene: 3. Per germline, CDR1 MNHNS and CDR2 SASEGT. The CDR3 runs to 14 residues. The CDR3: CASSKRGEYNEQFF. The CDR3 region has the DNA TGTGCCAGCAGTAAGCGGGGGGAGTACAATGAGCAGTTCTTC.

As for this clonotype: Possible read error: a much larger clone is one base away. CDR3 loop: CASRPGQGNEKLFF. The DNA of the CDR3 is TGTGCCAGCAGACCGGGACAGGGGAATGAAAAACTGTTTTTT. The V gene is TRBV2, the J gene TRBJ1-4, with 10 nucleotides matching TRBD1. The ends lost 6 bases at V and 5 bases at J; junction bases unmatched: 3. CDR1 is SNHLY, CDR2 FYNNEI, per germline. The CDR3 has 14 amino acids.

In nucleotides, the CDR3 is TGTGCCACCAGTCGGACTAGCGGCAACACCGGGGAGCTGTTTTTT. It specifies CATSRTSGNTGELFF. This chain links TRBV15 with TRBJ2-2, with 10 bases lining up with TRBD2. This CDR3 has 15 amino acids. CDR1 is LNHNV and CDR2 is YYDKDF in the germline V gene (reference sequence). Trimming removed 6 bases from V and 2 bases from J; junction bases left unmatched: 3.

V gene TRBV18 combines with J gene TRBJ2-3; a weak D match, TRBD1 (6 bases). Trimming stripped 3 bases from V and 1 base from J, with 14 bases between. The CDR3 sequence is 16 residues long. Germline V CDR1 and CDR2: KGHSH, LQKENI. The CDR3 loop is CASSPDTGIGTDTQYF. In DNA form, the CDR3 reads TGTGCCAGCTCACCCGACACAGGGATTGGCACAGATACGCAGTATTTT.

The V gene is TRBV24-1, the J gene TRBJ2-2; possible D gene TRBD2, 5 bases. The V end was cut by 5 bases, the J end by 6 bases, with 9 bases between. CDR1 KGHDR and CDR2 SFDVKD come from the germline V gene. The CDR3 consists of 13 residues. For the CDR3, the DNA is TGTGCCACCAGTGCTCTAGCCGCCGGGGAGCTGTTTTTT. Translating it yields CATSALAAGELFF.

This clonotype was detected only a few times. The chain recombines TRBV3-1 with TRBJ2-1; either TRBD1 or TRBD2 may supply D (5 bases each). V lost 2 bases and J lost 11, with 13 bases in between. The CDR3 is made up of 13 amino acids. Germline CDR1 LGHDT, CDR2 YNNKEL (reference sequence). CDR3 sequence (DNA): TGTGCCAGCAGCCAAACCGGGACGATACAGCAGTTCTTC. Translation: CASSQTGTIQQFF.

This clonotype was counted a few times. The rearrangement uses TRBV7-9 and TRBJ1-3; D unresolved. The CDR3 has 16 amino acids. Trimming removed 4 bases from V and 5 bases from J, with 18 bases in between. CDR1 and CDR2 (germline): SEHNR, FQNEAQ (reference sequence). This CDR3 reads CASSSGLGDTRNTIYF. DNA of the CDR3: TGTGCCAGCAGCTCAGGTCTCGGGGATACACGAAACACCATATATTTT.

This clonotype was counted a few times. This sequence joins TRBV5-1 and TRBJ2-1; the match to TRBD1 covers 7 bases. The V gene's germline CDR1 is SGHRS and CDR2 YFSETQ. CDR3 length equals 15 residues. V shed 0 bases, J shed 4 bases, and the junction held 4 bases outside the gene matches. The CDR3 spells CASSLEGGPYNEQFF. As DNA, the CDR3 is TGCGCCAGCAGCTTGGAAGGGGGCCCTTACAATGAGCAGTTCTTC.

This clonotype was counted a few times. The V and J genes are TRBV4-3 and TRBJ2-2; the D is unclear. CDR1 is LGHNA and CDR2 is YSLEER in the germline V gene. The CDR3 runs to 18 residues. The V gene lost 1 base and the J gene lost 0 bases, with 15 bases spanning the gap. CDR3 coding DNA: TGCGCCAGCAGCCAAGTAATTATTCGGACGGCGAACACCGGGGAGCTGTTTTTT. Amino acid sequence: CASSQVIIRTANTGELFF.

This clonotype was seen a handful of times. The J gene is TRBJ2-7, the V gene TRBV4-1, with 9 positions matching TRBD1. The germline gives CDR1 MGHRA, CDR2 YSYEKL. The CDR3 runs to 15 residues. V trimming: 3 bases; J trimming: 5 bases; junction bases outside the gene matches: 8. CDR3 in DNA: TGCGCCAGCAGCCATCCCGGGACAGGGTACCACGAGCAGTACTTC. This gives the protein CASSHPGTGYHEQYF.